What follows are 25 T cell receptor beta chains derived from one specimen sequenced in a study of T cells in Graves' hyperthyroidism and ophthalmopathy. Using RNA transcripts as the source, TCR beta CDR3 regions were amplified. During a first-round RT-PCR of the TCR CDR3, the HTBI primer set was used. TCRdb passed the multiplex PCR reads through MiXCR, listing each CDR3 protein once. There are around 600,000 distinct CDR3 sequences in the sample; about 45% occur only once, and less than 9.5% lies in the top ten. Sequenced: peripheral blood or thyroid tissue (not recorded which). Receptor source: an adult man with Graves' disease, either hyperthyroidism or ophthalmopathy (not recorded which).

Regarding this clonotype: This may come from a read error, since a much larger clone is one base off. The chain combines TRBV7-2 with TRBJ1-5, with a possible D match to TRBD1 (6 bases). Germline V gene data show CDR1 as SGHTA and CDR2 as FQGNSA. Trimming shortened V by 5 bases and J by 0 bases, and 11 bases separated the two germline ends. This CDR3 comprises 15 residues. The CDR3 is CASSRTDNSNQPQHF. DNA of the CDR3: TGTGCCAGCAGCAGGACAGACAATAGCAATCAGCCCCAGCATTTT.

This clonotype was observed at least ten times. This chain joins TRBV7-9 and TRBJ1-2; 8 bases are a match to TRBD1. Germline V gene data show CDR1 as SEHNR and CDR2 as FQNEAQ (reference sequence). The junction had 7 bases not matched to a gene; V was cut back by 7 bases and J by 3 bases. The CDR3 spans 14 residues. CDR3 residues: CASTPGTGYYGYTF. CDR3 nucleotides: TGTGCCAGCACCCCTGGGACAGGCTACTATGGCTACACCTTC.

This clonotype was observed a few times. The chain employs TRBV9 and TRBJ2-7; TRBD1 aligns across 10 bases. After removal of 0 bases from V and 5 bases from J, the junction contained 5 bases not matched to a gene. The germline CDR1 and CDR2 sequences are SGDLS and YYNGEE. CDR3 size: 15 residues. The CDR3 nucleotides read TGTGCCAGCAGCGTAGACGGGACAGGGGTCCACGAGCAGTACTTC. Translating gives CASSVDGTGVHEQYF. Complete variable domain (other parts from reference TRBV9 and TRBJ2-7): DSGVTQTPKHLITATGQRVTLRCSPRSGDLSVYWYQQSLDQGLQFLIQYYNGEERAKGNILERFSAQQFPDLHSELNLSSLELGDSALYFCASSVDGTGVHEQYFGPGTRLTVT.

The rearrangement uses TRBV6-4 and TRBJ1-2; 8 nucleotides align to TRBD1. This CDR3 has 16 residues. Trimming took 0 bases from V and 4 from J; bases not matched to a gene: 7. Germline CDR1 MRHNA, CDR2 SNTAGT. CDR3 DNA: TGTGCCAGCAGTGACTCCGGGACAGGAAACTTCTATGGCTACACCTTC. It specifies CASSDSGTGNFYGYTF.

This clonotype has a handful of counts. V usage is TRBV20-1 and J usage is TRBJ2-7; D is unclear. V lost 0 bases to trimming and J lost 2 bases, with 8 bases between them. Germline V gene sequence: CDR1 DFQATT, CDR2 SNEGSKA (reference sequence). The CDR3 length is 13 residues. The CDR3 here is CSARDNSAYEQYF. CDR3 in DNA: TGCAGTGCTAGAGACAACTCTGCCTACGAGCAGTACTTC.

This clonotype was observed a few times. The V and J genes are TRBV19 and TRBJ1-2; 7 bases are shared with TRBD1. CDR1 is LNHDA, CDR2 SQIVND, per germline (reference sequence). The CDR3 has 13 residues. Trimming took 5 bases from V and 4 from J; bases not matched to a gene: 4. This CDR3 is CASSQTGIYGYTF. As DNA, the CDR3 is TGTGCCAGTAGTCAGACAGGGATCTATGGCTACACCTTC.

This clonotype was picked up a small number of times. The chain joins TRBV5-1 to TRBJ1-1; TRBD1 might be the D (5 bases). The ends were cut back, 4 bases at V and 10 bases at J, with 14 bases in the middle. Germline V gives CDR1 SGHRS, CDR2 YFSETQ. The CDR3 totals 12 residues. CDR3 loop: CASSLYTGTAFF. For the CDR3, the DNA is TGCGCCAGCAGCCTATACACAGGCACAGCTTTCTTT. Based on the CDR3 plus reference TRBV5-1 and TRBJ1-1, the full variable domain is KAGVTQTPRYLIKTRGQQVTLSCSPISGHRSVSWYQQTPGQGLQFLFEYFSETQRNKGNFPGRFSGRQFSNSRSEMNVSTLELGDSALYLCASSLYTGTAFFGQGTRLTVV.

For the CDR3, the DNA is TGTGCCAGCAGACCCCAGGCGGGTGGCGGCTACACCTTC. This encodes CASRPQAGGGYTF. This chain links TRBV12-3 or TRBV12-4 with TRBJ1-2; D remains unclear. This CDR3 has 13 residues. Trimming removed 6 bases from V and 8 bases from J, with 16 bases in between.

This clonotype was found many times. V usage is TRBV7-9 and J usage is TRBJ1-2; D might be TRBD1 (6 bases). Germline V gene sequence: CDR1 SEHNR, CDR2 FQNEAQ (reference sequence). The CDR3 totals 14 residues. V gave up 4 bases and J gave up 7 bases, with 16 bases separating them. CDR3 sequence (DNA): TGTGCCAGCAGCTATTCCACAGGGATGGTTGGCTACACCTTC. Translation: CASSYSTGMVGYTF. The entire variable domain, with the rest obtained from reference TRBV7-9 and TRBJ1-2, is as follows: DTGVSQNPRHKITKRGQNVTFRCDPISEHNRLYWYRQTLGQGPEFLTYFQNEAQLEKSRLLSDRFSAERPKGSFSTLEIQRTEQGDSAMYLCASSYSTGMVGYTFGSGTRLTVV.

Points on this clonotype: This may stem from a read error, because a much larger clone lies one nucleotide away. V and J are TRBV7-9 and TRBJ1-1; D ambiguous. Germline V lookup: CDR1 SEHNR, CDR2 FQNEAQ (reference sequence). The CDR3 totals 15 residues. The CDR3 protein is CASSLTGMPNAEAFF. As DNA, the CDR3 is TGTGCCAGCAGCTTAACCGGGATGCCGAACGCTGAAGCTTTCTTT.

This CDR3 is CASSERGGNTGELFF. CDR3 in DNA: TGTGCCAGCAGTGAAAGAGGGGGCAACACCGGGGAGCTGTTTTTT. The rearrangement links TRBV2 to TRBJ2-2; 7 bases map to TRBD1. There are 15 residues in the CDR3. Unmatched junction bases numbered 2, after V lost 2 bases and J lost 2 bases. Per the germline V gene, CDR1 is SNHLY and CDR2 is FYNNEI.

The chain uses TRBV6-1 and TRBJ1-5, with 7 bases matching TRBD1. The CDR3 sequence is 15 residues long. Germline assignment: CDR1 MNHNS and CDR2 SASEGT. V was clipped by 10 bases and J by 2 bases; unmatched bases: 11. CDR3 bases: TGTGCCACCAAAGAAGTCCAGGGGGGCAATCAGCCCCAGCATTTT. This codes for CATKEVQGGNQPQHF.

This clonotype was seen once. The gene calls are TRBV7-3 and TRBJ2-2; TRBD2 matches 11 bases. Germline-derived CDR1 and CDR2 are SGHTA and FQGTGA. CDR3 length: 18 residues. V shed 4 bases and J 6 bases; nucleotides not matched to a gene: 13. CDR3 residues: CASSSAPVLAGGPGELFF. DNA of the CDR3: TGTGCCAGCAGCTCCGCCCCCGTCCTAGCGGGGGGTCCCGGGGAGCTGTTTTTT.

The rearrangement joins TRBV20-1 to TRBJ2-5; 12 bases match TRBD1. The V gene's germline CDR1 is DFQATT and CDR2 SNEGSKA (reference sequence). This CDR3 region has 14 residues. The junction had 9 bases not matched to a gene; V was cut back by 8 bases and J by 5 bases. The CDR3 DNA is TGCAGTTTTACGGGACAGGGGGCGGTGGAGACCCAGTACTTC. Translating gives CSFTGQGAVETQYF.

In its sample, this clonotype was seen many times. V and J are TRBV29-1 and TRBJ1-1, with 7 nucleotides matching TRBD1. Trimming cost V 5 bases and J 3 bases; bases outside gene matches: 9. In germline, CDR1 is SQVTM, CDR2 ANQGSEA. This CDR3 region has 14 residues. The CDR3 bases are TGCAGCGTTTCCACAGGGGCGTGGGACACTGAAGCTTTCTTT. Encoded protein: CSVSTGAWDTEAFF.

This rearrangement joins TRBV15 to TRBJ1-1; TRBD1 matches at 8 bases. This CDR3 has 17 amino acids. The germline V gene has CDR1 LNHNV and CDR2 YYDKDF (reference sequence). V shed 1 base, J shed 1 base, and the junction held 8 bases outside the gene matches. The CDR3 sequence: CATSRAIKDRANTEAFF. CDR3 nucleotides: TGTGCCACCAGCAGAGCAATAAAGGACAGGGCGAACACTGAAGCTTTCTTT.

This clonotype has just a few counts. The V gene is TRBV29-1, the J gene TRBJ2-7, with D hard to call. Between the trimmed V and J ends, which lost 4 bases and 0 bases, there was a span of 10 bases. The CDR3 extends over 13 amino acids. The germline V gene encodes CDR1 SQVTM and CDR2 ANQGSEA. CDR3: CSVVAGHSYEQYF. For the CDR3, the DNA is TGCAGCGTTGTAGCCGGCCACTCCTACGAGCAGTACTTC.

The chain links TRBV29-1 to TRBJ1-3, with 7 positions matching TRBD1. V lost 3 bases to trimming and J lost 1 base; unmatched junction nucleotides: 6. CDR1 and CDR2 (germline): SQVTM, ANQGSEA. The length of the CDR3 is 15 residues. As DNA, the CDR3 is TGCAGCGTTGAGAGCGGGACAGCATCTGGAAACACCATATATTTT. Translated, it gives CSVESGTASGNTIYF.

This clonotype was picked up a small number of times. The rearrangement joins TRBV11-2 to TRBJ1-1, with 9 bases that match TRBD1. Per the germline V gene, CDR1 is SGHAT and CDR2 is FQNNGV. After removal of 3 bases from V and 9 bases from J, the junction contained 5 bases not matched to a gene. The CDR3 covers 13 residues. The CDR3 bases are TGTGCCAGCAGCTTCACAGGGGGCCCTCAAGCTTTCTTT. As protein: CASSFTGGPQAFF.

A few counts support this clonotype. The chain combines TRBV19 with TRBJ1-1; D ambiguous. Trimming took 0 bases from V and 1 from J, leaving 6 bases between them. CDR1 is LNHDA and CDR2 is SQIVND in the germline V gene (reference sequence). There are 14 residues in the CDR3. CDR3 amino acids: CASSIDSRNTEAFF. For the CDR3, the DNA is TGTGCCAGTAGTATAGATAGCAGGAACACTGAAGCTTTCTTT.

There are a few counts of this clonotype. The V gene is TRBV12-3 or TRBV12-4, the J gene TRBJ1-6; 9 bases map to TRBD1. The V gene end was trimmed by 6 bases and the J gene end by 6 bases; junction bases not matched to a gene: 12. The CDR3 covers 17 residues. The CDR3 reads CASSLDRGGLSNSPLHF. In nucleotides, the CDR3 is TGTGCCAGCAGCCTGGACAGGGGAGGACTTTCTAATTCACCCCTCCACTTT.

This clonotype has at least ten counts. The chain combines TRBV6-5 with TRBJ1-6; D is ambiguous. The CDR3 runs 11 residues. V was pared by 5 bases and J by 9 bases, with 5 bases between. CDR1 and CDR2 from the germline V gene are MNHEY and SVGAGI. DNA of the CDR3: TGTGCCAGCAGTGCTCCTTCACCCCTCCACTTT. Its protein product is CASSAPSPLHF.

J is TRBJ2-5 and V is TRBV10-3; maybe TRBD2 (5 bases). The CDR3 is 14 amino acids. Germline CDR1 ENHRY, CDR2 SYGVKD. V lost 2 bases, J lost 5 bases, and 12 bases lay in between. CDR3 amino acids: CAISEEGTWETQYF. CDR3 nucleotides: TGTGCCATCAGTGAGGAGGGTACCTGGGAGACCCAGTACTTC.

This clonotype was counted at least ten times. The CDR3 reads CAISRSSYEQYF. The CDR3 nucleotides read TGTGCCATCAGTCGCAGCAGCTACGAGCAGTACTTC. This chain joins TRBV10-3 and TRBJ2-7; D is undetermined. Germline V gene sequence: CDR1 ENHRY, CDR2 SYGVKD. CDR3 length: 12 residues. V lost 5 bases to trimming and J lost 3 bases, with 8 bases between them.

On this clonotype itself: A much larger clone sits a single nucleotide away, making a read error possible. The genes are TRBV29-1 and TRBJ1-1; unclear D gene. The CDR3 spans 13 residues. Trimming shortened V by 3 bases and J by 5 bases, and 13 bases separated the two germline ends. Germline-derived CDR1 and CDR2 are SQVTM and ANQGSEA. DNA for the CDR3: TGCAGCGTTGATCCGGGCAGTTGGACTGAAGCTTTCTTT. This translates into CSVDPGSWTEAFF.